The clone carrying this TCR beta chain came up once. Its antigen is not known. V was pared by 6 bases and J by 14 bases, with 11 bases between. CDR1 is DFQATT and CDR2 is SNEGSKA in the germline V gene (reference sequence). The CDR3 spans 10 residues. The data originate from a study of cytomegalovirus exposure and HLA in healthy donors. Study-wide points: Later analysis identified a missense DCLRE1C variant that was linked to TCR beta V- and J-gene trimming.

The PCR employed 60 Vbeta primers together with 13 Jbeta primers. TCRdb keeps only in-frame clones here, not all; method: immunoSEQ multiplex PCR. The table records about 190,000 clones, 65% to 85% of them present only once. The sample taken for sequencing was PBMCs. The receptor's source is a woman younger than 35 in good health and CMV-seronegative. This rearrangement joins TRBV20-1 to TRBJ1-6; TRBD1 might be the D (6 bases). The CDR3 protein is CSAKQGALHF. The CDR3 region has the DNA TGCAGTGCGAAACAGGGTGCCCTCCACTTT.